This TCR beta chain came from a study of T cell responses to AZD1222 COVID-19 vaccine. The CDR3 is 12 residues long. Between the trimmed V and J ends, which lost 6 bases and 7 bases, there was a span of 10 bases. Sequencing was performed with immunoSEQ multiplex PCR; in TCRdb, only in-frame clones are kept and a portion is missing. In the table there are about 130,000 clones, approximately 90% of which are singletons. The V and J genes are TRBV12-3 or TRBV12-4 and TRBJ1-5, with unresolved D. Sequences were derived from peripheral blood, sampled on day 0 of AZD1222 vaccination. This sequence originates from an adult in good health. The CDR3, as DNA: TGTGCCAGCAGGTTTGGTGGACAGCCCCAGCATTTT. Protein: CASRFGGQPQHF.